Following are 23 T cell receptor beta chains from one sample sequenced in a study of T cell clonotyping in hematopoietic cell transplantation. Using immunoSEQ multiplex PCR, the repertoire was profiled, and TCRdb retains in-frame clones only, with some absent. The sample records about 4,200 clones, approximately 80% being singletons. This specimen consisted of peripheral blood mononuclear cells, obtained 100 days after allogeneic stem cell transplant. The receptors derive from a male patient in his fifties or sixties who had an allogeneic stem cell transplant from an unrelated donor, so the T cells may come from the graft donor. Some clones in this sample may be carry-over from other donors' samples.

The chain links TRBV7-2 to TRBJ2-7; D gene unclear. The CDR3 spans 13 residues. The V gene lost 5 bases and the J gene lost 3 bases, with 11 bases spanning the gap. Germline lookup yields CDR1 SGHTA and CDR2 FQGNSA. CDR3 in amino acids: CASSPGPNYEQYF. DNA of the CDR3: TGTGCCAGCAGCCCTGGACCGAACTACGAGCAGTACTTC. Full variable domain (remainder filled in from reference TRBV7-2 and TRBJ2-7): GAGVSQSPSNKVTEKGKDVELRCDPISGHTALYWYRQSLGQGLEFLIYFQGNSAPDKSGLPSDRFSAERTGGSVSTLTIQRTQQEDSAVYLCASSPGPNYEQYFGPGTRLTVT.

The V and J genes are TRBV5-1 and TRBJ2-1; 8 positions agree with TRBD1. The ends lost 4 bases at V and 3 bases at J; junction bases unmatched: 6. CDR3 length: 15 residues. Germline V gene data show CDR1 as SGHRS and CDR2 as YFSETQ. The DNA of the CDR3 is TGCGCCAGCAGCGCCGGGACAGGATTCTACAATGAGCAGTTCTTC. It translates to CASSAGTGFYNEQFF. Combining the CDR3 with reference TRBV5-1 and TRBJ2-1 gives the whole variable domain KAGVTQTPRYLIKTRGQQVTLSCSPISGHRSVSWYQQTPGQGLQFLFEYFSETQRNKGNFPGRFSGRQFSNSRSEMNVSTLELGDSALYLCASSAGTGFYNEQFFGPGTRLTVL.

CDR3 DNA sequence: TGCGCCAGCAGCTTGACTACAGCAGGGGAGGAGACCCAGTACTTC. Its protein is CASSLTTAGEETQYF. The rearrangement uses TRBV5-1 and TRBJ2-5, with D perhaps TRBD1 (6 bases). Per the germline V gene, CDR1 is SGHRS and CDR2 is YFSETQ. The CDR3 runs to 15 residues. Trimming pared 1 base from V and 5 bases from J, leaving 15 bases between.

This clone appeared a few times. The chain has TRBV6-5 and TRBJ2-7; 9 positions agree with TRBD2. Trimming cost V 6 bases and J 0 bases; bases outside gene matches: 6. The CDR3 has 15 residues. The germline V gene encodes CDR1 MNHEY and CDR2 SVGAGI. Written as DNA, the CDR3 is TGTGCCAGCAGCTCGACTAGCGGAAGCTCCTACGAGCAGTACTTC. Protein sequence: CASSSTSGSSYEQYF.

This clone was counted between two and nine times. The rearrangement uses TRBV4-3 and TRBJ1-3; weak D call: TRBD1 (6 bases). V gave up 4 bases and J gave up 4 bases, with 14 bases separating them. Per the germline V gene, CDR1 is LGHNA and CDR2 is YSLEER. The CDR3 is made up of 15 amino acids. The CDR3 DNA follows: TGCGCCAGCAGCCGTTCCAGGGGCGCGGGAAACACCATATATTTT. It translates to CASSRSRGAGNTIYF.

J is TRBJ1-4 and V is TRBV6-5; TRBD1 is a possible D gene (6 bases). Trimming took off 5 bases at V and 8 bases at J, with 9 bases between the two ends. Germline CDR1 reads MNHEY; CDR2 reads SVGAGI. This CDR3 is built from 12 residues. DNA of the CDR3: TGTGCCAGCAGTGGCCAGGGGGAAAAACTGTTTTTT. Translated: CASSGQGEKLFF.

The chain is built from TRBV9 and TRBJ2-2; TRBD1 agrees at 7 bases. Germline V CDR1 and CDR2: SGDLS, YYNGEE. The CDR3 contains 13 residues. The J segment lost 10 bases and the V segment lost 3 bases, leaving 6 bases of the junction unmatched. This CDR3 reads CASSARGSVELFF. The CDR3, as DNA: TGTGCCAGCAGCGCCAGGGGGAGTGTGGAGCTGTTTTTT.

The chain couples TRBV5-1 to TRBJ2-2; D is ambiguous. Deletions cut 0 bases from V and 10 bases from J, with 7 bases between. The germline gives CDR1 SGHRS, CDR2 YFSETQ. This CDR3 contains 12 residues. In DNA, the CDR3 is TGCGCCAGCAGCTTGGAACAAACGGAGCTGTTTTTT. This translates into CASSLEQTELFF.

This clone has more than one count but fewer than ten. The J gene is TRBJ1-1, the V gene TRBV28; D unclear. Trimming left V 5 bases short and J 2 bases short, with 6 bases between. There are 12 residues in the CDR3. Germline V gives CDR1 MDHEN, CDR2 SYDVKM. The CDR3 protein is CASSPGNTEAFF. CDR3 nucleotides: TGTGCCAGCAGTCCCGGCAACACTGAAGCTTTCTTT.

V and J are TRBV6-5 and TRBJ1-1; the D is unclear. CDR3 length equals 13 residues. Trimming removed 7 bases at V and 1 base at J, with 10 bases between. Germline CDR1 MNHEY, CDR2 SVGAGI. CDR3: CASNKFTNTEAFF. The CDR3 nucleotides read TGTGCCAGCAATAAATTTACGAACACTGAAGCTTTCTTT.

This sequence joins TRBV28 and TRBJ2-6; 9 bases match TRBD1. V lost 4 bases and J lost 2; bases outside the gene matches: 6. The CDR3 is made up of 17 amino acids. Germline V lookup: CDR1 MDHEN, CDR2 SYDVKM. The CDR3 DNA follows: TGTGCCAGCAGTTCCAGGGACAGGGCGCCTGGGGCCAACGTCCTGACTTTC. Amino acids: CASSSRDRAPGANVLTF.

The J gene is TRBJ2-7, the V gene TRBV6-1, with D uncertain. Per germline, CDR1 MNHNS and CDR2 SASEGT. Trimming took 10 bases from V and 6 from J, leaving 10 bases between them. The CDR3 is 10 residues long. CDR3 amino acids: CATNWREQYF. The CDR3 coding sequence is TGTGCCACAAACTGGCGCGAGCAGTACTTC.

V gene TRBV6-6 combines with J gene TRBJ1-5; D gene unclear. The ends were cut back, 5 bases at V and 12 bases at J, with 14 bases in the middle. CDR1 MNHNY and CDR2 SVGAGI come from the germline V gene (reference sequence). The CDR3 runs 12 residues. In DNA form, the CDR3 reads TGTGCCAGCAGTCCTCGAGGGATTGTCCAGCATTTT. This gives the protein CASSPRGIVQHF.

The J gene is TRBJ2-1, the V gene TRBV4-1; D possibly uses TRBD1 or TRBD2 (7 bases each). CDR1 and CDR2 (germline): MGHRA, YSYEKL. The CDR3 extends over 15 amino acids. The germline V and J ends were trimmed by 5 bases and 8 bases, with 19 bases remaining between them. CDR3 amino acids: CASSSQGGALYEQFF. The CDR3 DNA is TGCGCCAGCAGCAGTCAGGGGGGGGCCCTCTATGAGCAGTTCTTC.

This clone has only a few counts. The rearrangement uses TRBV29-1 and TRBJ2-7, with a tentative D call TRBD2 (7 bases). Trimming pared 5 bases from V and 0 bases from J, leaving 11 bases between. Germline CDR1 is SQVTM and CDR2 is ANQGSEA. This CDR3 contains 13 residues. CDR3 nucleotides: TGCAGCGTTAGGGGGGGAGTCTCCTACGAGCAGTACTTC. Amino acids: CSVRGGVSYEQYF.

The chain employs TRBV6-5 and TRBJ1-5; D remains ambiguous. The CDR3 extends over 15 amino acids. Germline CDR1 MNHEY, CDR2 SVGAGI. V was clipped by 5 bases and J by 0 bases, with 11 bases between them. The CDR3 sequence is CASSPLDGSNQPQHF. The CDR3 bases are TGTGCCAGCAGTCCCCTGGACGGTAGCAATCAGCCCCAGCATTTT.

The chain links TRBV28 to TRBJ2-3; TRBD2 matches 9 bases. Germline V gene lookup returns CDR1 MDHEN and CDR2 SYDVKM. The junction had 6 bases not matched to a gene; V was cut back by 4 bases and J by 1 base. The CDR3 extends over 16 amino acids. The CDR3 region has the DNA TGTGCCAGCAGTTCTAGGACTAGCGATGGCACAGATACGCAGTATTTT. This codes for CASSSRTSDGTDTQYF.

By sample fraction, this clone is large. The CDR3 sequence is CASSPQGVWDTQYF. The CDR3 DNA sequence: TGTGCCAGCTCCCCCCAGGGGGTGTGGGATACGCAGTATTTT. This chain connects TRBV2 to TRBJ2-3; 7 nucleotides match TRBD1. Germline values: CDR1 SNHLY, CDR2 FYNNEI. This CDR3 is built from 14 residues. Unmatched junction bases numbered 11, after V lost 8 bases and J lost 6 bases.

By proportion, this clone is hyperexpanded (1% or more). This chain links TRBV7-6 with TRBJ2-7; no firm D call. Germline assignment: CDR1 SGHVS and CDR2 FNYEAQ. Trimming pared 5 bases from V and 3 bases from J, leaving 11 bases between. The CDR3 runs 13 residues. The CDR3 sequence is CASSPGPNYEQYF. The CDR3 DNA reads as TGTGCCAGCAGCCCTGGACCGAACTACGAGCAGTACTTC.

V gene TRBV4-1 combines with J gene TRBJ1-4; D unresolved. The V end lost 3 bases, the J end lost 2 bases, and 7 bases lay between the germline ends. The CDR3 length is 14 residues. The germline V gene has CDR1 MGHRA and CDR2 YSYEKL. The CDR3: CASSQGSTNEKLFF. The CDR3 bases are TGCGCCAGCAGCCAGGGCAGCACTAATGAAAAACTGTTTTTT.

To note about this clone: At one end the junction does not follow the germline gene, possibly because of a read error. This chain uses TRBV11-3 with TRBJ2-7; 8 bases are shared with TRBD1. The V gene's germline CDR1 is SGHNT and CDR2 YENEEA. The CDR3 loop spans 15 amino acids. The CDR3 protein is CASSSSLGAGGDEDF. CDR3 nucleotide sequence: TGTGCCAGCAGCTCTTCTTTGGGGGCAGGGGGCGACGAGGACTTC.

CDR3 DNA sequence: TGTGCCAGCAGCTTAAACCAGGGAAAGACCCAGTACTTC. The encoded protein is CASSLNQGKTQYF. The chain is built from TRBV7-2 and TRBJ2-5, with a tentative D call TRBD1 (5 bases). The CDR3 length is 13 residues. Per the germline V gene, CDR1 is SGHTA and CDR2 is FQGNSA. Trimming removed 2 bases from V and 6 bases from J, with 10 bases in between.

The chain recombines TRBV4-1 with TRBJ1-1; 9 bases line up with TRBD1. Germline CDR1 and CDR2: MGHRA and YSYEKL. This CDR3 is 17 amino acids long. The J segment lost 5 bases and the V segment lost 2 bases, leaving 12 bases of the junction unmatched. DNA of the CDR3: TGCGCCAGCAGCCAATTCGCGCGACAGGGGGTAAGAACTGAAGCTTTCTTT. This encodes CASSQFARQGVRTEAFF.